This T cell receptor beta chain was sequenced in a study of response to subunit inactivated influenza vaccine. The V end was cut by 4 bases, the J end by 2 bases, with 12 bases between. Germline CDR1 reads MNHEY; CDR2 reads SVGEGT. The CDR3 covers 15 residues. TCRdb used MiXCR to reprocess the RT-PCR reads, holding one entry per CDR3 protein. The sample contains hundreds of thousands of distinct CDR3 sequences, roughly 8.2% of which appear only once. Study conclusions and caveats: T cells newly recruited by each seasonal influenza vaccination are few, the authors suggested.

With regard to this clonotype: The target antigen is unknown.

The sequence was collected from a man between 50 and 69 years old who received an inactivated influenza vaccine. This sample comprised PBMCs from blood, obtained roughly 24 months after vaccination. The chain links TRBV6-2 or TRBV6-3 to TRBJ1-3; a weak D match, TRBD1 (6 bases). DNA of the CDR3: TGTGCCAGCAGTTCCCTCGAGGGGGCTGGAAACACCATATATTTT. Amino acids: CASSSLEGAGNTIYF.